This T cell receptor (beta chain) was observed in a study of beta chain features in type 1 diabetes (dated by TCRdb to 2017 to 2018). Regarding the complete study: Mean age, gender distribution, total cell number and subset yield did not differ between patients and healthy donors. A total of some 100,000,000 sorted cells were examined across all samples, and a strong correlation was observed between cell number per subset and RNA yield. Naive and central memory subsets were obtained from all 30 or so donors, but regulatory and stem cell-like memory subsets were isolated from only 8 patients and roughly eight healthy donors. The study compared TCRB repertoires of sorted circulating CD4+ T cell subsets between recently diagnosed type 1 diabetes patients and matched healthy donors. Broader findings and caveats from the paper: Because cDNA was sequenced instead of genomic DNA, highly expressing activated cells could be over-represented, though the groups showed no difference in activation or CD3 levels. Patients with type 1 diabetes made fewer insertions and deleted more nucleotides at VDJ recombination sites, implying thymic rearrangement abnormalities. In all four CD4+ subsets, TCRB CDR3 length was moderately but significantly shorter in type 1 diabetes patients. Naive, central memory and regulatory TCRB repertoires appeared more similar among patients than among healthy donors. Because the HLA sub-analyses included only small numbers of individuals, any influence of HLA type on TCRB rearrangement was left unresolved. PCR might favor shorter templates, but patient and control samples were amplified and corrected together, so any skew would affect both groups equally.

All of the isolated RNA was reverse transcribed with the High Capacity cDNA Reverse Transcription Kit, so expressed TCRB transcripts were sequenced. Naive, central memory and regulatory T cell samples underwent deep immunoSEQ sequencing, averaging around 3.7 million total reads per sample. Sorted cells were lysed in RLT buffer and RNA was extracted with DNase-treated RNeasy Micro or Mini kits, depending on cell number. Each cell subset was processed on its own to prevent cross-contamination, while patient and healthy donor samples were processed together. The immunoSEQ multiplex PCR was used to amplify TCRB sequences from cDNA, generating 87-bp fragments that spanned the CDR3 region. Amplicons were sequenced on the Illumina HiSeq platform. Processing in the source paper ran as follows. PCR bias was computationally corrected using synthetic template baselines, reads within Hamming distance 2 were collapsed, and singletons that could not be merged were discarded. Reads were aligned against IMGT to assign V, D and J genes, CDR3 length and insertions or deletions at six rearrangement sites. Within each subset, clonotype counts were normalized to sorted cell number, after which true diversity and Gini coefficients were computed with the tcR R package. The overlap coefficient, calculated on TCRB nucleotide sequences, was used to quantify repertoire sharing. Out-of-frame TCRB sequences from naive cells were analyzed to stand in for the pre-selection repertoire. In its TCRdb copy, this immuneACCESS table keeps in-frame sequences only and misses some clones. Where compared with another copy, unresolved V genes explain less than half of these, and the others have no known cause. V and J calls and clone size are as listed in that table; D and trimming were resolved from the DNA. This sample comprises around 710,000 clones, around 11% of them detected only once. The top ten constitute 0.095% to 0.15% of the sample.

Each donor gave one peripheral blood draw, averaging roughly 120 mL, which was collected into heparinised tubes. Using a panel that included CD45RO, CCR7, CD25, CD127, CD95 and CD27, naive, central memory, regulatory and stem cell-like memory CD4+ T cells were sorted on a BD FACSAria II. All sorted populations exceeded 98% purity. Right away, PBMCs were isolated by Lymphoprep density gradient centrifugation and were stained directly, with no culture step. Samples were stained and sorted in pairs, with one healthy donor and one patient per experiment, so that batch effects were minimized. From the germline V gene, CDR1 is LGHNA and CDR2 is YSLEER. V loses 0 bases of germline sequence and J loses 3 bases, and the interval between the two ends is 12 bases. Spanning cysteine to phenylalanine, the CDR3 consists of 17 amino acids. Of the read, only the CDR3 DNA is kept; its 51 bases are in frame from base 1.

This clone was observed a handful of times. Its antigen specificity is not known. Within one base of it there is no much larger clone, and no base qualities were kept. In this chain, TRBV4-3 is recombined with TRBJ1-6; TRBD1 could be the D gene, as 6 bases match. This clonotype was sampled from a man aged 30 to 45 with type 1 diabetes. Sequencing was carried out using naive CD4+ T cells from blood. The cell subset or site label on this specimen signifies: true naive CD4+ T cells. The nucleotide sequence is given as TGCGCCAGCAGCCAAGAGGACAGCTCCCTCTATAATTCACCCCTCCACTTT. It translates as CASSQEDSSLYNSPLHF.